This T cell receptor (beta chain) was sequenced for a study of T cells in women clearing cervical HPV infection. Study-level background: Case blood was drawn when the lesion was first found; control blood after infection became undetectable. Study-wide results and limits: CIN3+ cases had significantly higher TCR repertoire richness than controls, but evenness did not differ.

TCRdb keeps only in-frame clones here, not all; method: immunoSEQ multiplex PCR. This sample's table reports roughly 30,000 clones. With respect to this clone: What it binds is unknown. The observed sequence ends 3 residues before the CDR3 terminus, with the missing tail filled in from the germline J gene.

Germline CDR1 and CDR2: MNHEY and SVGEGT. The CDR3 contains 17 residues. The chain couples TRBV6-2 or TRBV6-3 to TRBJ1-4; D unclear. Sequenced input: blood buffy coat. This clonotype was sampled from a woman aged 18 to 69 with a cervical HPV16 infection that either progressed to CIN3+ or cleared (not recorded which). CDR3 amino acids: CASSPGSPSSYNSPLFF. The CDR3 bases that were read are TGTGCCAGCAGTCCGGGGTCTCCAAGCTCCTATAATTCACCA.